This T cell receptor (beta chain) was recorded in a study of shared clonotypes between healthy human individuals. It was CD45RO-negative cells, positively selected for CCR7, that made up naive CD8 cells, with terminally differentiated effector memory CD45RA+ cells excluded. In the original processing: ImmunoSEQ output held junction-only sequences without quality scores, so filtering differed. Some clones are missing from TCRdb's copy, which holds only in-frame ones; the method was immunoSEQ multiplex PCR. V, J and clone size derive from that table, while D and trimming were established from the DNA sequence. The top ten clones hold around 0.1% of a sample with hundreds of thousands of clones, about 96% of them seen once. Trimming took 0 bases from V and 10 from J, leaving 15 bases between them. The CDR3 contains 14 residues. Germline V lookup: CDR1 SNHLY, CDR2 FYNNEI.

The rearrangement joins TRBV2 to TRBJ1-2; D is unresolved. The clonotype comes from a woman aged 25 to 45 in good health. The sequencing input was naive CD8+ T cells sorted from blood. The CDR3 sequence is CASSEADVRWLYTF. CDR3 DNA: TGTGCCAGCAGTGAAGCGGACGTCCGATGGCTCTACACCTTC.